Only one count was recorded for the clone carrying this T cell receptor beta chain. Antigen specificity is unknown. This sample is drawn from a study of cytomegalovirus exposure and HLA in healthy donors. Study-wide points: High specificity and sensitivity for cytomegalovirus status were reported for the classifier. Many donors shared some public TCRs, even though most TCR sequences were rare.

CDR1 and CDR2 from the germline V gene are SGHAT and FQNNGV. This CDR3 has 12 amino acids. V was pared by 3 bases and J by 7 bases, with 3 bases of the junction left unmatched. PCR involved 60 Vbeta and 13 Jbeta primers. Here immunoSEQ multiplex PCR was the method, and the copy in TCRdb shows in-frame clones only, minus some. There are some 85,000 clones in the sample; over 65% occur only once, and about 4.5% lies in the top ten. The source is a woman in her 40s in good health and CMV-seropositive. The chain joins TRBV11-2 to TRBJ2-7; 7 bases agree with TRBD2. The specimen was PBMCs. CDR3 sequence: CASSLGGEEQYF. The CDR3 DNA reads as TGTGCCAGCAGCTTGGGGGGGGAGGAGCAGTACTTC. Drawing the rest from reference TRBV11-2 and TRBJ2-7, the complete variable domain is EAGVAQSPRYKIIEKRQSVAFWCNPISGHATLYWYQQILGQGPKLLIQFQNNGVVDDSQLPKDRFSAERLKGVDSTLKIQPAKLEDSAVYLCASSLGGEEQYFGPGTRLTVT.